This T cell receptor (beta chain) stems from a study of radiation and T cells in renal cell carcinoma. Study results and caveats: Baseline intratumoral clonotype presence is unknown without pretreatment biopsies.

For this clone: Its target is not known.

Indicated time point: blood 4 weeks post-SBRT, at nephrectomy. Treatment here: 15 Gy SBRT to primary tumor, nephrectomy 4 weeks later. Nephrectomy followed 15 Gy stereotactic body radiation by 4 weeks. Radiation-treated patients gave blood at baseline, week 2 and week 4. The tumor was a clear cell renal cell carcinoma. The data were produced by immunoSEQ multiplex PCR, yet TCRdb's version contains in-frame clones alone and is incomplete. The sample has 150,000 to 200,000 clones; about nine tenths are singletons. This CDR3 is 13 amino acids long. CDR1 and CDR2 (germline): MDHEN, SYDVKM. V lost 5 bases and J lost 9, with 16 bases in between.

This sequence joins TRBV28 and TRBJ1-1; tentatively, D is TRBD1 (6 bases). The sample consisted of blood, taken from a patient whose treatment included radiotherapy and nephrectomy. The receptor was derived from a woman aged 50 to 65 with renal cell carcinoma. Here the CDR3 DNA reads TGTGCCAGCAGTGACCCCGGGACAACTCAAGCTTTCTTT. Its protein is CASSDPGTTQAFF.